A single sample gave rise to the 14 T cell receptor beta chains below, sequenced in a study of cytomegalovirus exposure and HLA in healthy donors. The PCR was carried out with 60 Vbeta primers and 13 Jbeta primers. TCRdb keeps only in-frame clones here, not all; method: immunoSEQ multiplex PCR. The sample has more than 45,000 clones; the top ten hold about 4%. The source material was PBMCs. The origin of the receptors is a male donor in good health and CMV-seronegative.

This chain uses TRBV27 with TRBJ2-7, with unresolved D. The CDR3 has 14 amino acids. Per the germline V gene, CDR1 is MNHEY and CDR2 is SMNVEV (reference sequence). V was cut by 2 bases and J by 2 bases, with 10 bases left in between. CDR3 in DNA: TGTGCCAGCAGTTTAACACAGAACGCCTACGAGCAGTACTTC. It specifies CASSLTQNAYEQYF.

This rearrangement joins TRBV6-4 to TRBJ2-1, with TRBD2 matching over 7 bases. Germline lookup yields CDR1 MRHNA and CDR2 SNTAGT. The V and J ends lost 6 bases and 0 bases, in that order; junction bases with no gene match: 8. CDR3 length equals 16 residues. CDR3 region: CASSREAVLSYNEQFF. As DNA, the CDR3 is TGTGCCAGCAGCCGGGAGGCGGTTCTCTCCTACAATGAGCAGTTCTTC.

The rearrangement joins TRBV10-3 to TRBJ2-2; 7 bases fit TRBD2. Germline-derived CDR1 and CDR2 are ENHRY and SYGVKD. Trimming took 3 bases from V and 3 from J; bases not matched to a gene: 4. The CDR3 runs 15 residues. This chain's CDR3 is CAISEPGGDTGELFF. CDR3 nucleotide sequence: TGTGCCATCAGTGAACCTGGGGGGGACACCGGGGAGCTGTTTTTT.

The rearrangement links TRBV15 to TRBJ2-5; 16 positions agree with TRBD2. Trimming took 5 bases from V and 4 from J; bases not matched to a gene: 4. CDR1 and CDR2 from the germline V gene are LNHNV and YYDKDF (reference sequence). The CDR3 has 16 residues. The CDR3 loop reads CATSPGLAGGGETQYF. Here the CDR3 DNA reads TGTGCCACCAGCCCGGGACTAGCGGGAGGGGGAGAGACCCAGTACTTC.

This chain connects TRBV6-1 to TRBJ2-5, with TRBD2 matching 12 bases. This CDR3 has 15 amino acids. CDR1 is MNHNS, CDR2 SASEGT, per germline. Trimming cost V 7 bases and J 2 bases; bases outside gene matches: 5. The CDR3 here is CASTRLAGEQETQYF. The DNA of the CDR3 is TGTGCCAGCACCAGACTAGCGGGGGAGCAAGAGACCCAGTACTTC.

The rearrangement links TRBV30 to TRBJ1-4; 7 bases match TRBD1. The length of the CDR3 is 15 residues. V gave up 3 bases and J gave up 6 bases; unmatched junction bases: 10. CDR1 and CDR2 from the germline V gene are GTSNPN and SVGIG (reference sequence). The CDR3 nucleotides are TGTGCCTGGAGCCGACAGACAGGGATGGATGAAAAACTGTTTTTT. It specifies CAWSRQTGMDEKLFF.

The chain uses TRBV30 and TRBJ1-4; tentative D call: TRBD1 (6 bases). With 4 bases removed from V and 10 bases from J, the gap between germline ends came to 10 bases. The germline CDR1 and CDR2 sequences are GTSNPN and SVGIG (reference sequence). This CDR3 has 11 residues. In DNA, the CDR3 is TGTGCCTGGATTCCCAGGGGAAAACTGTTTTTT. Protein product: CAWIPRGKLFF.

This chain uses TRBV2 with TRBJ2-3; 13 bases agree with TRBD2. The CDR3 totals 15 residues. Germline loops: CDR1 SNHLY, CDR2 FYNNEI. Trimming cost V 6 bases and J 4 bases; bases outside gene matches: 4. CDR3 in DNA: TGTGCCAGCAGACCCGGACTAGCGGGGGCAGATACGCAGTATTTT. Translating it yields CASRPGLAGADTQYF.

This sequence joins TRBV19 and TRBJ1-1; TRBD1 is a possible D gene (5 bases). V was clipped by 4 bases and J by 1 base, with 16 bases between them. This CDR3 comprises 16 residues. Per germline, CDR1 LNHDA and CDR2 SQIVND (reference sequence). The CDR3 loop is CASSTSWERGNTEAFF. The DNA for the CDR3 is TGTGCCAGTAGTACATCTTGGGAAAGGGGGAACACTGAAGCTTTCTTT. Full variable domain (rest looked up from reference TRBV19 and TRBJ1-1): DGGITQSPKYLFRKEGQNVTLSCEQNLNHDAMYWYRQDPGQGLRLIYYSQIVNDFQKGDIAEGYSVSREKKESFPLTVTSAQKNPTAFYLCASSTSWERGNTEAFFGQGTRLTVV.

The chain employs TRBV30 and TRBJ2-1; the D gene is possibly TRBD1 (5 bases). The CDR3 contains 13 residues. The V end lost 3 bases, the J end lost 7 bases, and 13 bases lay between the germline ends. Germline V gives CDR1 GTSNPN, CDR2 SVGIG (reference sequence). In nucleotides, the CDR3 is TGTGCCTGGAGGGCGGCCCCAGGGAATGAGCAGTTCTTC. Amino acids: CAWRAAPGNEQFF.

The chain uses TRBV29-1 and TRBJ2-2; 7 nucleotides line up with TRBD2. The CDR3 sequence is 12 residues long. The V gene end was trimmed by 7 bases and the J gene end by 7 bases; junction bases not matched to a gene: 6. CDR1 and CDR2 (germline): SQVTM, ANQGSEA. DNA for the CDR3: TGCAGCGCGGGAGGAAGGTACGGGGAGCTGTTTTTT. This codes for CSAGGRYGELFF.

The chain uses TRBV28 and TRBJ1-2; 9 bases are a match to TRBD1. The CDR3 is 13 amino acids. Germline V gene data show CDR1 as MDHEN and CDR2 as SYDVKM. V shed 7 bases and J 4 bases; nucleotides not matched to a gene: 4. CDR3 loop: CASMDRGAYGYTF. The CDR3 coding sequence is TGTGCCAGCATGGACAGGGGAGCCTATGGCTACACCTTC.

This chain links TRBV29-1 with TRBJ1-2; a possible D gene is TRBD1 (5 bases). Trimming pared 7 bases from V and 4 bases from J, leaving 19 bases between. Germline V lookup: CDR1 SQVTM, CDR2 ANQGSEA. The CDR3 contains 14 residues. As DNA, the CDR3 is TGCAGCGCCGAATGTCAGGGCTGGGGCTATGGCTACACCTTC. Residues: CSAECQGWGYGYTF.

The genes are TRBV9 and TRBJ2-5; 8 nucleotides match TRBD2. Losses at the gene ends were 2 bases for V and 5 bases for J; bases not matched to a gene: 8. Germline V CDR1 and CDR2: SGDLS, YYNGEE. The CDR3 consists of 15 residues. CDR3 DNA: TGTGCCAGCAGCGTCGTAGCGGGGAGTGATGAGACCCAGTACTTC. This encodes CASSVVAGSDETQYF. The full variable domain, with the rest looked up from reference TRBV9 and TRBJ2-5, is DSGVTQTPKHLITATGQRVTLRCSPRSGDLSVYWYQQSLDQGLQFLIQYYNGEERAKGNILERFSAQQFPDLHSELNLSSLELGDSALYFCASSVVAGSDETQYFGPGTRLLVL.